The present entry profiles one T cell receptor (beta chain) with its context. The target antigen is unknown. This specimen comes from a study of T cell responses to AZD1222 COVID-19 vaccine. The overall study: Pooled together were second doses at about 4 or about 12 weeks. Study outcomes and limitations: Of spike-specific TCRs, nearly half reportedly target regions left unmutated in variants. Most donors were white British and more were female, and clonal diversity was possibly underestimated. Across the whole spike, CD4 TCRs peaked at regions 160-218 and 743-854.

The V and J ends lost 6 bases and 5 bases, in that order; junction bases with no gene match: 5. The CDR3 extends over 14 amino acids. Germline V lookup: CDR1 MNHNY, CDR2 SVGAGI (reference sequence). Sequencing used immunoSEQ multiplex PCR; TCRdb keeps in-frame clones, though not all of them. The table has roughly 120,000 clones, roughly 90% seen once; the top ten hold almost 4.5%. This specimen was peripheral blood, taken on day 0 of AZD1222 vaccination. The chain is built from TRBV6-6 and TRBJ1-1, with 11 bases lining up with TRBD1. The sequence was collected from an adult in good health. The CDR3: CASRPGQGGTEAFF. CDR3 nucleotides: TGTGCCAGCAGACCGGGACAGGGGGGGACTGAAGCTTTCTTT.